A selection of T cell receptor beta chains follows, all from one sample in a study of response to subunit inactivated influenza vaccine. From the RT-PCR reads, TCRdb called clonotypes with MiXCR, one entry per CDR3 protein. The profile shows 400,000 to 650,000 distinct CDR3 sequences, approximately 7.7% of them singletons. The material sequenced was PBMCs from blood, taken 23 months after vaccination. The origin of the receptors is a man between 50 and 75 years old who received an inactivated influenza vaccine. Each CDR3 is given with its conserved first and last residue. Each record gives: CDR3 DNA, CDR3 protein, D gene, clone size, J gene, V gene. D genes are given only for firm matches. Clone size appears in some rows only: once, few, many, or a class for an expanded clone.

cdr3_nt: TGTGCCATCAGCCTTAACAACATAGCGGGAGAGCGTGATACGCAGTATTTT
cdr3_aa: CAISLNNIAGERDTQYF
d_call: TRBD2
clone_size: few
j_call: TRBJ2-3
v_call: TRBV10-3

cdr3_nt: TGTGCCAGCAGTTACACCGTCGCCTCGCGGCGTAGCCAGTACTTC
cdr3_aa: CASSYTVASRRSQYF
d_call: -
clone_size: -
j_call: TRBJ2-5
v_call: TRBV6-2/TRBV6-3

cdr3_nt: TGTGCCAGCGGAGGGGGACAGATCACCGGGGAGCTGTTTTTT
cdr3_aa: CASGGGQITGELFF
d_call: -
clone_size: -
j_call: TRBJ2-2
v_call: TRBV7-6

cdr3_nt: TGCAGTGCTCCGGGGCAGCCCCAGCATTTT
cdr3_aa: CSAPGQPQHF
d_call: -
clone_size: many
j_call: TRBJ1-5
v_call: TRBV20-1

cdr3_nt: TGTGCCAGCAGCCCCCGCGGCCGAAACACCATATATTTT
cdr3_aa: CASSPRGRNTIYF
d_call: -
clone_size: many
j_call: TRBJ1-3
v_call: TRBV7-2

cdr3_nt: TGTGCCAGCAGCCAAGGGGATGGGGGAGCAATTCATCAGCCCCAGCATTTT
cdr3_aa: CASSQGDGGAIHQPQHF
d_call: -
clone_size: -
j_call: TRBJ1-5
v_call: TRBV4-2

cdr3_nt: TGTGCCAGCAGCCAAGATCATCAGACCCAGTACTTC
cdr3_aa: CASSQDHQTQYF
d_call: -
clone_size: many
j_call: TRBJ2-5
v_call: TRBV3-1

cdr3_nt: TGTGCCAGCAGCCCGTATTCTAGCGACCCATCCTACGAGCAGTACTTC
cdr3_aa: CASSPYSSDPSYEQYF
d_call: -
clone_size: few
j_call: TRBJ2-7
v_call: TRBV7-2

cdr3_nt: TGTGCCAGGAGCCCTGGGCTAGGCTACACCTTC
cdr3_aa: CARSPGLGYTF
d_call: -
clone_size: -
j_call: TRBJ1-2
v_call: TRBV5-5

cdr3_nt: TGTGCCAGCAGCGTTGGGGCGAACGGGGAGCAGTTCTTC
cdr3_aa: CASSVGANGEQFF
d_call: -
clone_size: many
j_call: TRBJ2-1
v_call: TRBV7-2

cdr3_nt: TGCGCCAGCACCCCGGGACTCATTAACTCCTACGAGCAGTACTTC
cdr3_aa: CASTPGLINSYEQYF
d_call: -
clone_size: many
j_call: TRBJ2-7
v_call: TRBV5-1

cdr3_nt: TGCAGTGCTAGAGGTGTAAGCGGGAGGGACCAAGAGACCCAGTACTTC
cdr3_aa: CSARGVSGRDQETQYF
d_call: TRBD2
clone_size: few
j_call: TRBJ2-5
v_call: TRBV20-1

cdr3_nt: TGTGCCATCTCCCAGGGCTCGGGCACTGAAGCTTTCTTT
cdr3_aa: CAISQGSGTEAFF
d_call: -
clone_size: -
j_call: TRBJ1-1
v_call: TRBV10-3

cdr3_nt: TGCGCCAGCAGTTATAGACAGACCCGCTCTGGGGCCAACGTCCTGACTTTC
cdr3_aa: CASSYRQTRSGANVLTF
d_call: -
clone_size: few
j_call: TRBJ2-6
v_call: TRBV4-3

cdr3_nt: TGTGCCAGCAGCACTAGCGGGAGCGGTCACAATGAGCAGTTCTTC
cdr3_aa: CASSTSGSGHNEQFF
d_call: TRBD2
clone_size: few
j_call: TRBJ2-1
v_call: TRBV6-1

cdr3_nt: TGTGCCAGCAGTTTTGCAGGGGCGCGGTCACCCCTCCACTTT
cdr3_aa: CASSFAGARSPLHF
d_call: -
clone_size: few
j_call: TRBJ1-6
v_call: TRBV12-3/TRBV12-4

cdr3_nt: TGTGCCAGCAGCGTCGATGATCCCTGGGAGACCCAGTACTTC
cdr3_aa: CASSVDDPWETQYF
d_call: -
clone_size: few
j_call: TRBJ2-5
v_call: TRBV9

cdr3_nt: TGCAGTGCTAGACCTCCCCGGGGGGACCTCAATGAGCAGTTCTTC
cdr3_aa: CSARPPRGDLNEQFF
d_call: TRBD2
clone_size: -
j_call: TRBJ2-1
v_call: TRBV20-1

cdr3_nt: TGTGCCAGCAGCCAACAGGGAAGAGGACTAGCGGGAACCTATGAGCAGTTCTTC
cdr3_aa: CASSQQGRGLAGTYEQFF
d_call: TRBD2
clone_size: few
j_call: TRBJ2-1
v_call: TRBV3-1

cdr3_nt: TGTGCCAGCAGTTACGCGGCAGGGGGCTACGAGCAGTACTTC
cdr3_aa: CASSYAAGGYEQYF
d_call: TRBD1
clone_size: few
j_call: TRBJ2-7
v_call: TRBV6-5

cdr3_nt: TGTGCCAGCGGGCCCTGGGAGAACACCGGGGAGCTGTTTTTT
cdr3_aa: CASGPWENTGELFF
d_call: -
clone_size: -
j_call: TRBJ2-2
v_call: TRBV7-2

cdr3_nt: TGTGCCAGCAGCCAAGAGGCGGGAGCGGCAGATACGCAGTATTTT
cdr3_aa: CASSQEAGAADTQYF
d_call: TRBD2
clone_size: -
j_call: TRBJ2-3
v_call: TRBV3-1

cdr3_nt: TGCGCCAGCAGCCAAACGTTGGGCCGGGCCAGGGCCTACGAGCAGTACTTC
cdr3_aa: CASSQTLGRARAYEQYF
d_call: -
clone_size: -
j_call: TRBJ2-7
v_call: TRBV4-3

cdr3_nt: TGCGCCAGCAGCCACGGACAGAATTCACCCCTCCACTTT
cdr3_aa: CASSHGQNSPLHF
d_call: -
clone_size: -
j_call: TRBJ1-6
v_call: TRBV4-3

cdr3_nt: TGTGCCAGCAGCTTAGAAATGGGGGACACCGGGGAGCTGTTTTTT
cdr3_aa: CASSLEMGDTGELFF
d_call: -
clone_size: many
j_call: TRBJ2-2
v_call: TRBV11-1

cdr3_nt: TGCGCCAGCAGCTCTGATAGGGGGCTAGCCTACAATGAGCAGTTCTTC
cdr3_aa: CASSSDRGLAYNEQFF
d_call: TRBD1
clone_size: few
j_call: TRBJ2-1
v_call: TRBV5-1

cdr3_nt: TGTGCCAGCAGCCAAGCTAGCGGGGGTGCAGATACGCAGTATTTT
cdr3_aa: CASSQASGGADTQYF
d_call: TRBD2
clone_size: few
j_call: TRBJ2-3
v_call: TRBV3-1

cdr3_nt: TGTGCCAGCAGCCCGGGGGCACAGGGAGGCTACAATGAGCAGTTCTTC
cdr3_aa: CASSPGAQGGYNEQFF
d_call: -
clone_size: few
j_call: TRBJ2-1
v_call: TRBV7-9

cdr3_nt: TGTGCCAGCAAAGAGGCTACTGGAAACACCATATATTTT
cdr3_aa: CASKEATGNTIYF
d_call: -
clone_size: many
j_call: TRBJ1-3
v_call: TRBV7-9

cdr3_nt: TGCGCCAGCAGCTGGCGACAGACATACACAGATACGCAGTATTTT
cdr3_aa: CASSWRQTYTDTQYF
d_call: -
clone_size: many
j_call: TRBJ2-3
v_call: TRBV5-1

cdr3_nt: TGTGCCAGCAGCTTTAGGGGAGGGCCCCAGCATTTT
cdr3_aa: CASSFRGGPQHF
d_call: -
clone_size: once
j_call: TRBJ1-5
v_call: TRBV5-5

cdr3_nt: TGTGCAAGTCGCTTAGGGTCGGTTGTTGGGCAAGACTCCTACGAGCAGTACTTC
cdr3_aa: CASRLGSVVGQDSYEQYF
d_call: -
clone_size: few
j_call: TRBJ2-7
v_call: TRBV12-2

cdr3_nt: TGTGCCAGCAGCCTCCAACTAGCGGGAGGTTACTACAATGAGCAGTTCTTC
cdr3_aa: CASSLQLAGGYYNEQFF
d_call: TRBD2
clone_size: -
j_call: TRBJ2-1
v_call: TRBV7-2

cdr3_nt: TGTGCCACCAGGCACGAGGCCAAAAACATTCAGTACTTC
cdr3_aa: CATRHEAKNIQYF
d_call: -
clone_size: -
j_call: TRBJ2-4
v_call: TRBV19

cdr3_nt: TGTGCCAGCAGTGATTTTGAGACCCAGTACTTC
cdr3_aa: CASSDFETQYF
d_call: -
clone_size: few
j_call: TRBJ2-5
v_call: TRBV2

cdr3_nt: TGTGCCAGCAGCTTTGATAGGGACAGGAACACTGAAGCTTTCTTT
cdr3_aa: CASSFDRDRNTEAFF
d_call: TRBD1
clone_size: few
j_call: TRBJ1-1
v_call: TRBV7-9

cdr3_nt: TGCGCCAGCGCCCCTCCGCCGGGGAAATTAAAACAAGAGACCCAGTACTTC
cdr3_aa: CASAPPPGKLKQETQYF
d_call: -
clone_size: few
j_call: TRBJ2-5
v_call: TRBV5-1